One T cell receptor (beta chain) is described in this entry. These data come from a study of blood T cell repertoires in COVID-19. Assignment of participants to cohorts was predicated upon participant-reported clinical history. Up to 2 weeks before entering the study, exposed participants had met a COVID-19 case. This CDR3 is 15 amino acids long. Germline lookup yields CDR1 MNHNS and CDR2 SASEGT. Between the trimmed V and J ends, which lost 0 bases and 2 bases, there was a span of 10 bases. Produced via immunoSEQ multiplex PCR; TCRdb's table is partial and in-frame only. The sample carries over 200,000 clones, 88% recorded once.

Sequencing used PBMCs or T cells enriched from blood (not recorded which). This sequence originates from a woman in her 30s who had been exposed to COVID-19. This chain connects TRBV6-1 to TRBJ1-2; D is undetermined. The CDR3 DNA is TGTGCCAGCAGTGAAGCGCGGGTAGGGAACTATGGCTACACCTTC. Protein product: CASSEARVGNYGYTF.